This T cell receptor (beta chain) was retrieved from a study of T cell repertoires in cytomegalovirus infection. TCRdb reprocessed the reads with MiXCR, giving one entry per CDR3 protein. The sample lists roughly 49,000 distinct CDR3 sequences, roughly 20% occurring once. Deletions cut 5 bases from V and 2 bases from J, with 12 bases between. The CDR3 runs to 13 residues. The germline gives CDR1 DFQATT, CDR2 SNEGSKA (reference sequence). Comment on this clonotype: What it binds is not known.

Sequenced material: PBMCs, sequenced either directly or after in vitro stimulation (not recorded which). The chain has TRBV20-1 and TRBJ1-1; the D is unclear. The receptor comes from a human donor in good health (CMV status not recorded). Some clones in this sample may be carry-over from other donors' samples. The CDR3 DNA reads as TGCAGTGCTGACCCGGGCCTCAACACTGAAGCTTTCTTT. This sequence encodes CSADPGLNTEAFF.